This TCR beta chain derives from a study of cytomegalovirus exposure and HLA in healthy donors. Findings of the study overall: 87-base-pair reads could not separate some V segments, including TRBV6-2 and TRBV6-3. Later analysis showed most CMV-associated TCR beta chains appearing HLA-restricted. DRB1 had the most TCR associations and HLA-C the fewest, a later analysis found, with rates varying by HLA locus. A few of the chains that were CMV-associated were confirmed in vitro to be specific for CMV antigens.

V lost 6 bases and J lost 5, with 10 bases in between. The V gene's germline CDR1 is SNHLY and CDR2 FYNNEI. This CDR3 has 12 amino acids. About this clone: What it binds is not known.

A multiplex PCR was run with 60 Vbeta primers and 13 Jbeta primers. The data were produced by immunoSEQ multiplex PCR, yet TCRdb's version contains in-frame clones alone and is incomplete. This table holds approximately 170,000 clones, roughly four fifths found once. Sequencing input: PBMCs. The chain links TRBV2 to TRBJ1-2; D perhaps matches TRBD1 (6 bases). This receptor was taken from a man aged 40-55 years in good health and CMV-seronegative. Here the CDR3 reads CASSDGTYGYTF. The CDR3 coding sequence is TGTGCCAGCAGCGACGGGACATATGGCTACACCTTC.